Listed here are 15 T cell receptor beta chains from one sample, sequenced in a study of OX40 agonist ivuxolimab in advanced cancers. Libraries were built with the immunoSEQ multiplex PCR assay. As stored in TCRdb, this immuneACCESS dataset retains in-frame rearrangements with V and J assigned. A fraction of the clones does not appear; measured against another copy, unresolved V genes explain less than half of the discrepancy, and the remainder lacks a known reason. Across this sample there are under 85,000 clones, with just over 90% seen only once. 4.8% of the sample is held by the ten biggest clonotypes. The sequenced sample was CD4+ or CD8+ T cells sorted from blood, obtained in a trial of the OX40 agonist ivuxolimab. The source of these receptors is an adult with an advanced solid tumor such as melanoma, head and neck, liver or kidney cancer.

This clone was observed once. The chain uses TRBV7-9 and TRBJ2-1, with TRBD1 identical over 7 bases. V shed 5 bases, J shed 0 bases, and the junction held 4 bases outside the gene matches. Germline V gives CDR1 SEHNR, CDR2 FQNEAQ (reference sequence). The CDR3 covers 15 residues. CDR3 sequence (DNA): TGTGCCAGCAGCGTCTCAGGGGGCTCCTACAATGAGCAGTTCTTC. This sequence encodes CASSVSGGSYNEQFF.

The CDR3 here is CAIPGQGDFASYTF. CDR3 nucleotide sequence: TGTGCCATACCGGGACAGGGGGATTTCGCGAGCTACACCTTC. This chain connects TRBV28 to TRBJ1-2, with 11 bases fitting TRBD1. Germline CDR1 reads MDHEN; CDR2 reads SYDVKM. This CDR3 contains 14 residues. J lost 9 bases, V lost 10 bases, and 13 bases had no gene match.

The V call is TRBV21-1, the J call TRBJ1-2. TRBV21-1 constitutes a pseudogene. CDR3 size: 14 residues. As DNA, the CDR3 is TGTGCCAGCAGCCCCAAGAGGCGAGGGTTTGGCTACACCTTC. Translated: CASSPKRRGFGYTF.

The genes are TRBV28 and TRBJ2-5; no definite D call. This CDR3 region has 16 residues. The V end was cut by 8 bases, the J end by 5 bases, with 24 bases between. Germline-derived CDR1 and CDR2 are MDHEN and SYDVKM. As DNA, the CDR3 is TGTGCCAGCCCCCCCTCGACTGGGATGGGGATGGAGACCCAGTACTTC. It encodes CASPPSTGMGMETQYF.

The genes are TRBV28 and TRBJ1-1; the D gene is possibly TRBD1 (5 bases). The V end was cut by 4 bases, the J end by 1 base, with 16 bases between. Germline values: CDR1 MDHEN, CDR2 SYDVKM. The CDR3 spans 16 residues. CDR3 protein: CASSSPGRTTNTEAFF. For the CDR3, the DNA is TGTGCCAGCAGTTCCCCGGGACGGACTACGAACACTGAAGCTTTCTTT. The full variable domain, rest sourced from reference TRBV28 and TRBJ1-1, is DVKVTQSSRYLVKRTGEKVFLECVQDMDHENMFWYRQDPGLGLRLIYFSYDVKMKEKGDIPEGYSVSREKKERFSLILESASTNQTSMYLCASSSPGRTTNTEAFFGQGTRLTVV.

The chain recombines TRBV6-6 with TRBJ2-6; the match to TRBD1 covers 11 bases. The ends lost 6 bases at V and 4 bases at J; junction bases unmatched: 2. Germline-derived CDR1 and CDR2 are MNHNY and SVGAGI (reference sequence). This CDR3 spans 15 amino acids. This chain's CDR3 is CASRGQGDGANVLTF. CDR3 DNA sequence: TGTGCCAGCAGGGGACAGGGGGACGGGGCCAACGTCCTGACTTTC.

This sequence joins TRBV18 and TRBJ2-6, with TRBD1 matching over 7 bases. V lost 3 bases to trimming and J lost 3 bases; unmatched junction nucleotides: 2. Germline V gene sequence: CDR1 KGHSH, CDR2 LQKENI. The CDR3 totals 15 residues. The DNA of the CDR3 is TGTGCCAGCTCACCTGACAGGGTTGGGGCCAACGTCCTGACTTTC. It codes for CASSPDRVGANVLTF.

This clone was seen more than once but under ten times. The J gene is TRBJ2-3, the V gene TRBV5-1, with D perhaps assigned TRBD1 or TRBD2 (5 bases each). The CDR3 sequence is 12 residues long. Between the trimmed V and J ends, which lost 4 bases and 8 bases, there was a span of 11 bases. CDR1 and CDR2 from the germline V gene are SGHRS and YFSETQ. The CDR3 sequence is CASSPAGGTQYF. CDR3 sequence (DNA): TGCGCCAGCAGCCCGGCTGGGGGTACGCAGTATTTT.

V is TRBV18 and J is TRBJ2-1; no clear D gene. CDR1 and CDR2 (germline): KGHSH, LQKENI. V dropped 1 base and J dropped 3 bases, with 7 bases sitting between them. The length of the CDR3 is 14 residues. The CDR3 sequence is CASSPQADYNEQFF. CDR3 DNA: TGTGCCAGCTCACCACAGGCGGACTACAATGAGCAGTTCTTC.

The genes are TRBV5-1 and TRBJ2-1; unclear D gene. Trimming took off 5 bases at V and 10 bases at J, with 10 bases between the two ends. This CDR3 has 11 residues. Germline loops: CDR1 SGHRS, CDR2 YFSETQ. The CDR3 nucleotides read TGCGCCAGCAGACTGGAAGGAGAGCAGTTCTTC. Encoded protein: CASRLEGEQFF.

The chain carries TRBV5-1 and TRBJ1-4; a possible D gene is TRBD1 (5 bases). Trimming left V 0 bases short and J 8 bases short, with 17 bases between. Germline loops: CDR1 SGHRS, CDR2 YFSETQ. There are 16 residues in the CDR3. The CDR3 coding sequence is TGCGCCAGCAGCTTGGGTATTCAGGGTAGTAAGGAAAAACTGTTTTTT. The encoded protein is CASSLGIQGSKEKLFF. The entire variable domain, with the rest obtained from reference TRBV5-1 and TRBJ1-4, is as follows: KAGVTQTPRYLIKTRGQQVTLSCSPISGHRSVSWYQQTPGQGLQFLFEYFSETQRNKGNFPGRFSGRQFSNSRSEMNVSTLELGDSALYLCASSLGIQGSKEKLFFGSGTQLSVL.

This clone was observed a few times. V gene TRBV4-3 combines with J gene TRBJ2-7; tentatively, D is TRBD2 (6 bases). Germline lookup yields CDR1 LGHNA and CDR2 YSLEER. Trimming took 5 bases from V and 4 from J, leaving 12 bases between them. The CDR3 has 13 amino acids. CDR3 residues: CASSEGGSYEQYF. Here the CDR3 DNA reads TGCGCCAGCAGCGAGGGAGGATCGTACGAGCAGTACTTC.

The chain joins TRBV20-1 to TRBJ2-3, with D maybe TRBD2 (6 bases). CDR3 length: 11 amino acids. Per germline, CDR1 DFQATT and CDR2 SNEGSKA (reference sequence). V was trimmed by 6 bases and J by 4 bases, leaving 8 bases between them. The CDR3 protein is CSAAGADTQYF. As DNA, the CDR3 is TGCAGTGCAGCGGGCGCAGATACGCAGTATTTT.

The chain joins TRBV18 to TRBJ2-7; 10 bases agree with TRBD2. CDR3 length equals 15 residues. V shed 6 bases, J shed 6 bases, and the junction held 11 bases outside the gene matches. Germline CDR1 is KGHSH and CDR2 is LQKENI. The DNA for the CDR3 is TGTGCCAGCTCGACCACAGCGGGAGGGCCGATCGAGCAGTACTTC. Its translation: CASSTTAGGPIEQYF.

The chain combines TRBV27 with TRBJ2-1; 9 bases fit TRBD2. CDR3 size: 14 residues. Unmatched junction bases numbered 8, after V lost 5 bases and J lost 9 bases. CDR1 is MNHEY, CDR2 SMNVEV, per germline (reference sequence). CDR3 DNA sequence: TGTGCCAGCAGTCGAGCGGGAGGAGGTGGTGAGCAGTTCTTC. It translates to CASSRAGGGGEQFF.